The sequence of this TCR beta chain was determined in a study of spatial heterogeneity in lung cancer. The overall study: The count of detected beta-chain sequences consistently exceeded that of alpha-chain sequences. The library had UMIs, and each TCR and UMI pair averaged more than ten raw reads.

The CDR3 spans 15 residues. The V end was cut by 7 bases, the J end by 0 bases, with 12 bases between. CDR1 SNHLY and CDR2 FYNNEI come from the germline V gene. The library protocol tagged each TCR cDNA with a unique molecular identifier. TCRdb called the 5' RACE reads again in MiXCR, with one record for every CDR3 protein. This sample has 470 or so distinct CDR3 sequences, with just under 15% found just once. As regards this clonotype: This sequence may be a read error, since a much larger clone differs from it by one base. Found in a library prepared for alpha chains, this beta chain is an off-target read, and its abundance has little meaning.

The time point was: sample taken at primary tumor resection. There were roughly 72 donors, all of them untreated patients with early-stage non-small cell lung cancer. The sequence was obtained from a male donor with early-stage non-small cell lung cancer. J is TRBJ2-2 and V is TRBV2; no clear D gene. The specimen comprised normal lung tissue next to the tumor, sampled at surgery. The DNA of the CDR3 is TGTGCCAGCACTATGGACGACGCGAACACCGGGGAGCTGTTTTTT. Its translation is CASTMDDANTGELFF.